The 14 T cell receptor beta chains reported below all come from one sample, sequenced in a study of circulating tumor DNA in untreated peripheral T-cell lymphoma. Assay: immunoSEQ multiplex PCR; the TCRdb copy retains only in-frame clones and omits some. The data hold roughly 1,500 clones, with approximately 69% observed a single time. The sample comprised cell-free DNA from blood serum. These receptor sequences come from a human donor with peripheral T-cell lymphoma.

The CDR3 DNA reads TGCGCCAGCAGCTACCGATGGGGGAAGTCCTACAATGAGCAGTTCTTC. This encodes CASSYRWGKSYNEQFF. This chain links TRBV5-1 with TRBJ2-1; the D gene could be TRBD1 or TRBD2 (5 bases each). The CDR3 runs 16 residues. CDR1 is SGHRS and CDR2 is YFSETQ in the germline V gene. Trimming took 3 bases from V and 1 from J, leaving 14 bases between them.

This clone was seen only a few times. This chain joins TRBV7-2 and TRBJ2-7, with 8 positions matching TRBD2. Germline CDR1 is SGHTA and CDR2 is FQGNSA. The CDR3 totals 14 residues. V was pared by 1 base and J by 3 bases, with 2 bases of the junction left unmatched. In DNA, the CDR3 is TGTGCCAGCAGCTTAGTTAGCGGGGTCTACGAGCAGTACTTC. It specifies CASSLVSGVYEQYF.

The gene calls are TRBV4-1 and TRBJ2-7, with 11 positions matching TRBD2. The CDR3 consists of 17 residues. The trim removed 1 base at V and 3 bases at J, leaving 8 bases unmatched. Germline V CDR1 and CDR2: MGHRA, YSYEKL. The CDR3 sequence: CASSQARRTSGFYEQYF. CDR3 DNA: TGCGCCAGCAGCCAAGCCAGAAGGACTAGCGGGTTCTACGAGCAGTACTTC.

The V call is TRBV9, the J call TRBJ1-1; 7 nucleotides line up with TRBD1. Germline CDR1 is SGDLS and CDR2 is YYNGEE. The V and J ends lost 3 bases and 0 bases, in that order; junction bases with no gene match: 2. The CDR3 consists of 14 residues. The CDR3 coding sequence is TGTGCCAGCAGCGCCGGGACAGTGAACACTGAAGCTTTCTTT. The encoded protein is CASSAGTVNTEAFF.

V gene TRBV5-1 combines with J gene TRBJ1-1; D gene uncertain. The CDR3 sequence is 14 residues long. Deletions cut 4 bases from V and 5 bases from J, with 15 bases between. CDR1 and CDR2 from the germline V gene are SGHRS and YFSETQ. The CDR3 DNA is TGCGCCAGCAGCCTGGCGGGGTCGGGGACTGAAGCTTTCTTT. It translates to CASSLAGSGTEAFF.

This sequence joins TRBV18 and TRBJ1-1, with D possibly TRBD1 on 6 matching bases. Germline V gene lookup returns CDR1 KGHSH and CDR2 LQKENI. This CDR3 is 13 amino acids long. The V end lost 2 bases, the J end lost 11 bases, and 15 bases lay between the germline ends. CDR3 loop: CASSPNREGGAFF. In DNA form, the CDR3 reads TGTGCCAGCTCACCAAACAGGGAAGGTGGCGCTTTCTTT.

The chain couples TRBV28 to TRBJ2-2, with D unresolved. The CDR3 has 16 amino acids. V lost 2 bases and J lost 0, with 10 bases in between. Germline V gives CDR1 MDHEN, CDR2 SYDVKM. CDR3 bases: TGTGCCAGCAGTTTAAGAGAGTTCGCGAACACCGGGGAGCTGTTTTTT. It is translated as CASSLREFANTGELFF.

The chain joins TRBV27 to TRBJ2-3; D perhaps matches TRBD1 (5 bases). The CDR3 sequence is 16 residues long. V lost 3 bases and J 0 bases, leaving 13 bases between the germline ends. Germline V gene lookup returns CDR1 MNHEY and CDR2 SMNVEV (reference sequence). Written as DNA, the CDR3 is TGTGCCAGCAGTTTGGGGCTAACCACTAGCACAGATACGCAGTATTTT. Its translation: CASSLGLTTSTDTQYF.

The chain recombines TRBV4-1 with TRBJ2-3, with 7 bases lining up with TRBD1. The CDR3 is made up of 18 amino acids. Germline values: CDR1 MGHRA, CDR2 YSYEKL. V gave up 2 bases and J gave up 4 bases; unmatched junction bases: 15. DNA for the CDR3: TGCGCCAGCAGCCAACACGCGACGCCGACAGGGTATGCAGATACGCAGTATTTT. Translating it yields CASSQHATPTGYADTQYF.

V gene TRBV4-1 combines with J gene TRBJ2-7; D call uncertain. Trimming shortened V by 0 bases and J by 2 bases, and 8 bases separated the two germline ends. The CDR3 is made up of 14 amino acids. Germline V CDR1 and CDR2: MGHRA, YSYEKL. The DNA of the CDR3 is TGCGCCAGCAGCCAAGATCCGGTCACCTACGAGCAGTACTTC. It is translated as CASSQDPVTYEQYF.

The chain joins TRBV2 to TRBJ2-7; D gene uncertain. The CDR3 has 13 residues. Trimming pared 2 bases from V and 4 bases from J, leaving 9 bases between. Germline CDR1 is SNHLY and CDR2 is FYNNEI. CDR3 sequence reads: CASSEWWVYEQYF. The CDR3 DNA sequence: TGTGCCAGCAGTGAATGGTGGGTGTACGAGCAGTACTTC.

This clone was detected a few times. The rearrangement uses TRBV29-1 and TRBJ2-2; D remains ambiguous. V lost 7 bases, J lost 6 bases, and 6 bases lay in between. The length of the CDR3 is 10 residues. Germline CDR1 SQVTM, CDR2 ANQGSEA. The CDR3 region is CSADAGELFF. The CDR3 DNA reads as TGCAGCGCTGACGCCGGGGAGCTGTTTTTT.

This CDR3 is CASSYRTSGANEQFF. Here the CDR3 DNA reads TGCGCCAGCAGCTATCGGACTAGCGGGGCCAATGAGCAGTTCTTC. The V gene is TRBV5-1, the J gene TRBJ2-1; 12 bases line up with TRBD2. The germline gives CDR1 SGHRS, CDR2 YFSETQ. CDR3 size: 15 residues. J gave up 6 bases and V 3 bases, and 4 bases lay outside the gene matches.

This chain joins TRBV30 and TRBJ2-3; 10 bases agree with TRBD2. CDR3 size: 15 residues. CDR1 and CDR2 from the germline V gene are GTSNPN and SVGIG (reference sequence). Losses at the gene ends were 1 base for V and 4 bases for J; bases not matched to a gene: 5. As DNA, the CDR3 is TGTGCCTGGAGTGCGCTAGCGGGAGTTGCAGATACGCAGTATTTT. It yields the protein CAWSALAGVADTQYF.